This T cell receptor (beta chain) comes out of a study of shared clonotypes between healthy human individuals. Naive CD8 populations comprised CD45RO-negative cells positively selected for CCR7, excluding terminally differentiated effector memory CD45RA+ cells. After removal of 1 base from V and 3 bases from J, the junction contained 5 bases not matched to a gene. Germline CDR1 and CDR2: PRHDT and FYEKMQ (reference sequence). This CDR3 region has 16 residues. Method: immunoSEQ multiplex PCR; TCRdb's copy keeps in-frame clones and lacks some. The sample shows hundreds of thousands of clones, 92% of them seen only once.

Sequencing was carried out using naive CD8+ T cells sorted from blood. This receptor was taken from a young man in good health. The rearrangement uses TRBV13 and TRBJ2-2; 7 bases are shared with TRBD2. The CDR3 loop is CASSLEASGYTGELFF. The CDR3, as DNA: TGTGCCAGCAGCTTAGAGGCTAGCGGATACACCGGGGAGCTGTTTTTT.